This entry describes one T cell receptor beta chain. The antigen remains undetermined. The method was immunoSEQ multiplex PCR; TCRdb's version includes in-frame clones alone and lacks a portion of them. The table records approximately 100,000 clones, around nine tenths of them present only once. This entry comes from a study of T cell responses to AZD1222 COVID-19 vaccine. General study points: Dominant CD4 TCR responses targeted spike regions 160-218 and 743-854. Regions left unmutated in variants are reportedly the target of nearly half of spike-specific TCRs.

This specimen was peripheral blood, taken on day 0 of AZD1222 vaccination. The clonotype originates from an adult in good health.

This CDR3 is CASSPRGTGELFF. The DNA of the CDR3 is TGTGCCAGCAGCCCCCGGGGTACCGGGGAGCTGTTTTTT. The chain joins TRBV7-9 to TRBJ2-2, with D tentatively TRBD2 (5 bases). Deletions cut 5 bases from V and 5 bases from J, with 9 bases between. CDR1 is SEHNR, CDR2 FQNEAQ, per germline (reference sequence). The CDR3 runs to 13 residues.